One and the same sample provided the 22 T cell receptor beta chains below, sequenced in a study of T cell responses to AZD1222 COVID-19 vaccine. The assay was immunoSEQ multiplex PCR, and TCRdb's table has in-frame clones only and misses some. The sample carries about 68,000 clones, about nine tenths recorded once. The source material was peripheral blood, sampled on day 0 of AZD1222 vaccination. Every receptor here comes from an adult in good health.

The genes are TRBV28 and TRBJ1-1; weak D call: TRBD1 (5 bases). The CDR3 has 13 residues. Germline lookup yields CDR1 MDHEN and CDR2 SYDVKM. Deletions cut 5 bases from V and 4 bases from J, with 11 bases between. In nucleotides, the CDR3 is TGTGCCAGCAGTCAGGGAAGGGCCACTGAAGCTTTCTTT. Translation gives CASSQGRATEAFF.

This clone was picked up one time. The chain links TRBV5-1 to TRBJ2-1; D may be TRBD2 (6 bases). CDR1 is SGHRS, CDR2 YFSETQ, per germline. V shed 4 bases and J shed 6 bases, with 17 bases lying between them. This CDR3 region has 15 residues. CDR3 sequence reads: CASSPSTGGTNEQFF. In nucleotides, the CDR3 is TGCGCCAGCAGCCCCTCTACAGGCGGGACCAATGAGCAGTTCTTC.

This chain connects TRBV18 to TRBJ2-7; weak D call: TRBD1 (5 bases). This CDR3 has 15 residues. The V gene lost 3 bases and the J gene lost 5 bases, with 17 bases spanning the gap. Germline V gives CDR1 KGHSH, CDR2 LQKENI. In nucleotides, the CDR3 is TGTGCCAGCTCACCTCCCTCGTCCATCAGGGACGAGCAGTACTTC. It specifies CASSPPSSIRDEQYF.

V gene TRBV7-8 combines with J gene TRBJ1-2; no definite D call. From germline, CDR1 is SGHVS and CDR2 FQNEAQ. This CDR3 contains 15 residues. The V end lost 4 bases, the J end lost 0 bases, and 12 bases lay between the germline ends. This CDR3 reads CASSSGEIANYGYTF. The CDR3 coding sequence is TGTGCCAGCAGCTCTGGGGAGATAGCTAACTATGGCTACACCTTC.

The chain couples TRBV18 to TRBJ2-1, with 9 positions matching TRBD1. Germline V gives CDR1 KGHSH, CDR2 LQKENI. The CDR3 spans 16 residues. The J segment lost 5 bases and the V segment lost 0 bases, leaving 5 bases of the junction unmatched. The CDR3 protein is CASSPPGTGWHNEQFF. The DNA of the CDR3 is TGTGCCAGCTCACCACCCGGGACAGGGTGGCACAATGAGCAGTTCTTC.

The chain carries TRBV6-2 or TRBV6-3 and TRBJ1-5, with D tentatively TRBD1 (5 bases). The CDR3 sequence is 17 residues long. Germline values: CDR1 MNHEY, CDR2 SVGEGT. V was shortened by 4 bases and J by 6 bases, with 22 bases between the two germline ends. CDR3 sequence (DNA): TGTGCCAGCAGTTCAGACCTCGGACGGGGAAGGGGTCAGCCCCAGCATTTT. Protein: CASSSDLGRGRGQPQHF.

A note on this clone: The same CDR3 also results from other DNA sequences found in this sample. The chain has TRBV18 and TRBJ1-4; 10 bases agree with TRBD1. J gave up 6 bases and V 3 bases, and 1 base lay outside the gene matches. Germline V gene sequence: CDR1 KGHSH, CDR2 LQKENI. This CDR3 contains 14 residues. CDR3 bases: TGTGCCAGCTCACCCGGGACAGGGGATGAAAAACTGTTTTTT. It codes for CASSPGTGDEKLFF. Full variable domain (outside the CDR3, taken from reference TRBV18 and TRBJ1-4): NAGVMQNPRHLVRRRGQEARLRCSPMKGHSHVYWYRQLPEEGLKFMVYLQKENIIDESGMPKERFSAEFPKEGPSILRIQQVVRGDSAAYFCASSPGTGDEKLFFGSGTQLSVL.

The chain is built from TRBV5-4 and TRBJ2-3; TRBD1 is a possible D gene (6 bases). Germline V gene data show CDR1 as SGHNT and CDR2 as YYREEE (reference sequence). This CDR3 region has 12 residues. Trimming pared 5 bases from V and 5 bases from J, leaving 9 bases between. This CDR3 is CASRSGVDTQYF. The DNA for the CDR3 is TGTGCCAGCAGGTCAGGGGTAGATACGCAGTATTTT.

J is TRBJ1-1 and V is TRBV9, with D perhaps TRBD1 (5 bases). The V and J ends lost 0 bases and 8 bases respectively, with 8 bases between them. CDR3 size: 12 residues. Per the germline V gene, CDR1 is SGDLS and CDR2 is YYNGEE. The CDR3 region has the DNA TGTGCCAGCAGCGTAGAAGGGGTGGAAGCTTTCTTT. As protein: CASSVEGVEAFF.

V gene TRBV25-1 combines with J gene TRBJ1-2; a weak D match, TRBD1 (5 bases). V lost 1 base and J 5 bases, leaving 11 bases between the germline ends. This CDR3 comprises 14 residues. Germline V gene sequence: CDR1 MGHDK, CDR2 SYGVNS. CDR3 DNA: TGTGCCAGCAGTGAATGGCAGGGAGGTTATGGCTACACCTTC. Encoded protein: CASSEWQGGYGYTF.

This clone was observed once. J is TRBJ2-7 and V is TRBV19, with a weak D call TRBD2 (5 bases). Between the trimmed V and J ends, which lost 5 bases and 0 bases, there was a span of 11 bases. CDR1 and CDR2 from the germline V gene are LNHDA and SQIVND (reference sequence). The CDR3 has 14 residues. CDR3 protein: CASSVGVGSYEQYF. The CDR3 region has the DNA TGTGCCAGTAGTGTGGGAGTGGGCTCCTACGAGCAGTACTTC.

The chain couples TRBV27 to TRBJ1-3; weak D call: TRBD1 (5 bases). Per germline, CDR1 MNHEY and CDR2 SMNVEV (reference sequence). V was cut by 5 bases and J by 0 bases, with 8 bases left in between. CDR3 size: 14 residues. For the CDR3, the DNA is TGTGCCAGCAGTCGCAGGGCCTCTGGAAACACCATATATTTT. It specifies CASSRRASGNTIYF.

This clone was detected only a few times. This chain connects TRBV6-5 to TRBJ1-3; no reliable D call. Germline loops: CDR1 MNHEY, CDR2 SVGAGI. Trimming shortened V by 4 bases and J by 0 bases, and 13 bases separated the two germline ends. The CDR3 is 16 amino acids. DNA of the CDR3: TGTGCCAGCAGTTCTCGGGATCCCGTCTCTGGAAACACCATATATTTT. Translated: CASSSRDPVSGNTIYF.

Concerning this clone: A read error may be the cause here, since a much bigger clone is one base away. Other DNA sequences within the sample encode an identical CDR3. J is TRBJ1-4 and V is TRBV18; 9 bases are shared with TRBD1. The germline gives CDR1 KGHSH, CDR2 LQKENI. V was pared by 3 bases and J by 8 bases, with 4 bases of the junction left unmatched. The CDR3 covers 14 residues. The CDR3 reads CASSPGTGREKLFF. In DNA form, the CDR3 reads TGTGCCAGCTCACCTGGGACAGGGAGAGAAAAACTGTTTTTT.

This rearrangement joins TRBV4-1 to TRBJ2-1; 10 nucleotides match TRBD2. Losses at the gene ends were 4 bases for V and 0 bases for J; bases not matched to a gene: 6. There are 17 residues in the CDR3. Per the germline V gene, CDR1 is MGHRA and CDR2 is YSYEKL. DNA of the CDR3: TGCGCCAGCAGCCCTGGACTAGCGGATAGCTCCTACAATGAGCAGTTCTTC. Protein: CASSPGLADSSYNEQFF.

The chain links TRBV13 to TRBJ1-6; TRBD1 might be the D (5 bases). Germline V gene sequence: CDR1 PRHDT, CDR2 FYEKMQ (reference sequence). CDR3 length: 14 residues. V lost 6 bases and J 9 bases, leaving 15 bases between the germline ends. The DNA for the CDR3 is TGTGCCAGCAGACTACAGGAAGCGACTTCACCCCTCCACTTT. This codes for CASRLQEATSPLHF.

The chain uses TRBV7-7 and TRBJ2-5; 9 bases map to TRBD2. V shed 5 bases, J shed 5 bases, and the junction held 12 bases outside the gene matches. There are 16 residues in the CDR3. CDR1 and CDR2 from the germline V gene are SSHAT and FNYEAQ (reference sequence). The CDR3 region is CASSAALRGGAETQYF. The CDR3 DNA sequence: TGTGCCAGCAGCGCCGCCCTGCGCGGGGGGGCTGAGACCCAGTACTTC. The full variable domain, completed using reference TRBV7-7 and TRBJ2-5, is GAGVSQSPRYKVTKRGQDVTLRCDPISSHATLYWYQQALGQGPEFLTYFNYEAQPDKSGLPSDRFSAERPEGSISTLTIQRTEQRDSAMYRCASSAALRGGAETQYFGPGTRLLVL.

This clone has a single count. The DNA of the CDR3 is TGTGCCTGGAGAGGGAACTATGGCTACACCTTC. This codes for CAWRGNYGYTF. The chain has TRBV30 and TRBJ1-2; D unresolved. The V gene's germline CDR1 is GTSNPN and CDR2 SVGIG (reference sequence). The germline V and J ends were trimmed by 3 bases and 2 bases, with 4 bases remaining between them. The CDR3 covers 11 residues.

The rearrangement joins TRBV5-4 to TRBJ1-4; D not resolved. The germline V gene encodes CDR1 SGHNT and CDR2 YYREEE (reference sequence). V was clipped by 3 bases and J by 6 bases, with 9 bases between them. This CDR3 is built from 13 residues. CDR3 DNA: TGTGCCAGCAGCTCCGGGTCCGATGAAAAACTGTTTTTT. Its translation is CASSSGSDEKLFF.

This clone turned up a few times. CDR3 in amino acids: CASSKRGSGDGYTF. The CDR3, as DNA: TGTGCCAGCAGCAAGAGGGGTAGTGGGGATGGCTACACCTTC. The genes are TRBV21-1 and TRBJ1-2. TRBV21-1 counts as a pseudogene. The CDR3 has 14 residues.

The gene calls are TRBV7-2 and TRBJ1-4; D is unclear. The CDR3 extends over 13 amino acids. V was trimmed by 5 bases and J by 8 bases, leaving 12 bases between them. From germline, CDR1 is SGHTA and CDR2 FQGNSA. CDR3 DNA sequence: TGTGCCAGCAGCCTTACCCCCAGCGAAAAACTGTTTTTT. This translates into CASSLTPSEKLFF. Together with reference TRBV7-2 and TRBJ1-4, the CDR3 gives the full variable domain: GAGVSQSPSNKVTEKGKDVELRCDPISGHTALYWYRQSLGQGLEFLIYFQGNSAPDKSGLPSDRFSAERTGGSVSTLTIQRTQQEDSAVYLCASSLTPSEKLFFGSGTQLSVL.

This chain joins TRBV30 and TRBJ2-7, with D unresolved. Trimming removed 3 bases from V and 5 bases from J, with 20 bases in between. Germline V gene sequence: CDR1 GTSNPN, CDR2 SVGIG (reference sequence). The CDR3 runs to 15 residues. DNA for the CDR3: TGTGCCTGGAGAGATCGGACGAAGAGTTTTGACGAGCAGTACTTC. It specifies CAWRDRTKSFDEQYF.